This T cell receptor (beta chain) was sequenced in a study of blood T cell repertoires in COVID-19. Germline CDR1 is KGHSH and CDR2 is LQKENI. Trimming removed 3 bases at V and 8 bases at J, with 16 bases between. The CDR3 loop spans 15 amino acids. Clones were read by immunoSEQ multiplex PCR, and TCRdb kept only the in-frame ones, dropping some. The sample records 280,000 or so clones, less than 85% being singletons. The chain employs TRBV18 and TRBJ1-4; D possibly corresponds to TRBD1 (6 bases). The sample comprised PBMCs or T cells enriched from blood (not recorded which). The origin of this receptor is a woman aged 45-59 years who had recovered from COVID-19. CDR3 nucleotide sequence: TGTGCCAGCTCACCGGGGGCAGGGATTGAGGAAAAACTGTTTTTT. Translating it yields CASSPGAGIEEKLFF.